The clone carrying this T cell receptor beta chain was seen more than once but under ten times. Its matching antigen is unknown. The sample comes from a study of regulatory T cells in long-lasting Graves disease. General study findings and limits: Repertoires from persistent disease leaned toward TRBV28, TRBJ1-2 and TRBJ2-5.

Trimming cost V 11 bases and J 6 bases, with 22 bases left between them. The V gene's germline CDR1 is WNHNN and CDR2 SYGVQD (reference sequence). CDR3 length: 14 amino acids. Arm-PCR of CDR3 regions with iRepertoire HTBI primers generated TCR beta libraries. TCRdb re-called the multiplex PCR reads with MiXCR, one entry per CDR3 protein. The sample includes some 450,000 distinct CDR3 sequences, less than 20% seen only once; the top ten take about 11%. Time point defined: newly diagnosed GD, antithyroid drugs for less than 3 months. Extracted PBMC RNA gave rise to the TCR library. These sequences were also reported in another study, on T cells in Graves' hyperthyroidism and ophthalmopathy.

Sequenced material: peripheral blood mononuclear cells (PBMCs), taken at new diagnosis, from a patient treated with antithyroid drugs. The sequence came from a woman aged 25 to 39 with Graves disease. V and J are TRBV10-1 and TRBJ1-1, with D perhaps matching TRBD1 (6 bases). The CDR3 loop reads CAGPEGQYSAEAFF. In DNA form, the CDR3 reads TGCGCCGGCCCGGAAGGACAGTATTCCGCTGAAGCTTTCTTT.